Each of the 29 T cell receptor beta chains below was sequenced from the same sample in a study of shared clonotypes between healthy human individuals. The table came from immunoSEQ multiplex PCR; TCRdb's copy has only in-frame clones and leaves some out. Counted here are about 1.5 million clones, roughly 97% occurring once; the ten biggest clones make up about 1.2%. Sequencing input: naive CD4+ T cells sorted from blood. This sample's subset: CD45RA+ positively selected. These TCRs come from a man aged 25 to 45 in good health.

A note on this clone: Other nucleotide sequences in the sample specify the same CDR3. The chain links TRBV19 to TRBJ2-2; TRBD1 is a possible D gene (6 bases). Germline values: CDR1 LNHDA, CDR2 SQIVND (reference sequence). Trimming took off 2 bases at V and 5 bases at J, with 9 bases between the two ends. CDR3 length: 14 residues. In DNA, the CDR3 is TGTGCCAGTAGTATATCAACAGGGACCGGGGAGCTGTTTTTT. Its translation: CASSISTGTGELFF.

J is TRBJ2-1 and V is TRBV11-2; no clear D. The CDR3 is made up of 16 amino acids. V lost 6 bases and J 0 bases, leaving 15 bases between the germline ends. The germline V gene has CDR1 SGHAT and CDR2 FQNNGV. The CDR3 DNA is TGTGCCAGCAGAACTCCCGGGTTGGGCTCCTACAATGAGCAGTTCTTC. It translates to CASRTPGLGSYNEQFF.

V and J are TRBV19 and TRBJ1-5, with 9 bases that match TRBD1. Germline V gene lookup returns CDR1 LNHDA and CDR2 SQIVND (reference sequence). This CDR3 has 16 residues. V lost 7 bases and J lost 4; bases outside the gene matches: 11. This chain's CDR3 is CASIRTDRGDNQPQHF. For the CDR3, the DNA is TGTGCCAGTATTAGGACGGACAGGGGAGATAATCAGCCCCAGCATTTT.

The rearrangement joins TRBV7-3 to TRBJ1-4; D is unclear. The CDR3 covers 15 residues. CDR1 and CDR2 from the germline V gene are SGHTA and FQGTGA. The V gene lost 4 bases and the J gene lost 7 bases, with 16 bases spanning the gap. The CDR3 nucleotides read TGTGCCAGCAGCTCCAGACACGCGGAATCTGAAAAACTGTTTTTT. Protein: CASSSRHAESEKLFF.

The chain uses TRBV5-1 and TRBJ2-3, with 13 nucleotides matching TRBD2. Per germline, CDR1 SGHRS and CDR2 YFSETQ. CDR3 length: 16 amino acids. After removal of 3 bases from V and 2 bases from J, the junction contained 3 bases not matched to a gene. For the CDR3, the DNA is TGCGCCAGCAGCTCGGGACTAGCGGGATACACAGATACGCAGTATTTT. Its protein is CASSSGLAGYTDTQYF. Full variable domain (outside the CDR3, taken from reference TRBV5-1 and TRBJ2-3): KAGVTQTPRYLIKTRGQQVTLSCSPISGHRSVSWYQQTPGQGLQFLFEYFSETQRNKGNFPGRFSGRQFSNSRSEMNVSTLELGDSALYLCASSSGLAGYTDTQYFGPGTRLTVL.

This clone has a single count. V and J are TRBV6-5 and TRBJ2-2; D is unclear. The CDR3 covers 14 residues. V lost 3 bases and J 5 bases, leaving 10 bases between the germline ends. The germline V gene encodes CDR1 MNHEY and CDR2 SVGAGI. Here the CDR3 reads CASSYGVGTGELFF. In DNA, the CDR3 is TGTGCCAGCAGTTATGGTGTTGGAACCGGGGAGCTGTTTTTT.

The chain recombines TRBV7-3 with TRBJ2-3, with TRBD2 matching 7 bases. There are 15 residues in the CDR3. Germline lookup yields CDR1 SGHTA and CDR2 FQGTGA. V lost 5 bases, J lost 7 bases, and 12 bases stayed unmatched. CDR3 nucleotide sequence: TGTGCCAGCAGCCCCGAGGGCGGGAGTTACTATACGCAGTATTTT. It translates to CASSPEGGSYYTQYF.

With regard to this clone: The sample holds other DNA sequences that translate to the same CDR3. The CDR3 spells CASGTSGSSYEQYF. As DNA, the CDR3 is TGCGCCAGCGGAACTAGCGGGAGCTCCTACGAGCAGTACTTC. This chain links TRBV5-1 with TRBJ2-7; 11 nucleotides line up with TRBD2. V shed 7 bases, J shed 0 bases, and the junction held 3 bases outside the gene matches. Germline loops: CDR1 SGHRS, CDR2 YFSETQ. CDR3 length equals 14 residues.

This chain uses TRBV2 with TRBJ1-2; 9 positions match TRBD1. CDR1 and CDR2 (germline): SNHLY, FYNNEI. CDR3 size: 16 residues. J was trimmed by 3 bases and V by 2 bases; bases with no gene match: 7. This CDR3 is CASSETQGQGDYGYTF. The CDR3 nucleotides read TGTGCCAGCAGTGAAACCCAGGGACAGGGCGACTATGGCTACACCTTC.

V is TRBV5-1 and J is TRBJ2-5; D gene ambiguous. The CDR3 is 15 amino acids. Germline assignment: CDR1 SGHRS and CDR2 YFSETQ. Trimming shortened V by 0 bases and J by 7 bases, and 16 bases separated the two germline ends. The CDR3 DNA sequence: TGCGCCAGCAGCTTGGGTACGGGCAGGTCAGGGACCCAGTACTTC. This sequence encodes CASSLGTGRSGTQYF. The whole variable domain, filled in from reference TRBV5-1 and TRBJ2-5, reads KAGVTQTPRYLIKTRGQQVTLSCSPISGHRSVSWYQQTPGQGLQFLFEYFSETQRNKGNFPGRFSGRQFSNSRSEMNVSTLELGDSALYLCASSLGTGRSGTQYFGPGTRLLVL.

The rearrangement uses TRBV6-5 and TRBJ2-1; D is unresolved. The CDR3 has 15 amino acids. In germline, CDR1 is MNHEY, CDR2 SVGAGI. V was clipped by 6 bases and J by 0 bases, with 12 bases between them. The CDR3 region has the DNA TGTGCCAGCAGGGCAGTGATTAGCTCCTACAATGAGCAGTTCTTC. Translating gives CASRAVISSYNEQFF.

On this clone: The junction departs from the called germline gene at one end, perhaps through a read error. The J gene is TRBJ1-1, the V gene TRBV2; D unclear. The CDR3 extends over 13 amino acids. CDR1 and CDR2 (germline): SNHLY, FYNNEI. The CDR3 sequence: CASSTIVNTKAFF. CDR3 sequence (DNA): TGTGCCAGCAGTACTATAGTGAACACTAAAGCTTTCTTT.

The V call is TRBV5-4, the J call TRBJ2-3; D is undetermined. The CDR3 has 13 amino acids. V was trimmed by 5 bases and J by 6 bases, leaving 13 bases between them. CDR1 is SGHNT and CDR2 is YYREEE in the germline V gene (reference sequence). CDR3 DNA sequence: TGTGCCAGCAGTCCCCGTCTCACTGATACGCAGTATTTT. This sequence encodes CASSPRLTDTQYF.

This clone showed up just a few times. The V call is TRBV18, the J call TRBJ2-2; possibly TRBD1 or TRBD2 for D (5 bases each). V was cut by 2 bases and J by 6 bases, with 10 bases left in between. Per the germline V gene, CDR1 is KGHSH and CDR2 is LQKENI. The CDR3 runs to 14 residues. CDR3 DNA sequence: TGTGCCAGCTCACCAGGGACGTACGCCGGGGAGCTGTTTTTT. It specifies CASSPGTYAGELFF. The whole variable domain, remainder taken from reference TRBV18 and TRBJ2-2, is NAGVMQNPRHLVRRRGQEARLRCSPMKGHSHVYWYRQLPEEGLKFMVYLQKENIIDESGMPKERFSAEFPKEGPSILRIQQVVRGDSAAYFCASSPGTYAGELFFGEGSRLTVL.

The rearrangement uses TRBV14 and TRBJ1-2; perhaps TRBD1 as D (6 bases). Trimming stripped 4 bases from V and 4 bases from J, with 13 bases between. The CDR3 consists of 14 residues. The germline gives CDR1 SGHDN, CDR2 FVKESK. CDR3 loop: CASSRGGSGYGYTF. For the CDR3, the DNA is TGTGCCAGCAGCCGGGGGGGCAGCGGCTATGGCTACACCTTC.

V and J are TRBV10-3 and TRBJ2-5; 8 bases align to TRBD1. The CDR3 has 13 residues. Looked up from germline, CDR1 is ENHRY and CDR2 is SYGVKD. Trimming removed 7 bases from V and 5 bases from J; junction bases left unmatched: 6. CDR3 loop: CAINRRQGETQYF. The CDR3 nucleotides are TGTGCCATCAACCGGCGACAGGGGGAGACCCAGTACTTC.

This clone has more than one count but fewer than ten. The chain joins TRBV27 to TRBJ2-7; D gene ambiguous. The germline V gene encodes CDR1 MNHEY and CDR2 SMNVEV (reference sequence). The V gene lost 1 base and the J gene lost 2 bases, with 9 bases spanning the gap. The CDR3 spans 14 residues. Here the CDR3 reads CASSLFMRPYEQYF. CDR3 nucleotide sequence: TGTGCCAGCAGTTTATTCATGCGGCCCTACGAGCAGTACTTC.

The V call is TRBV28, the J call TRBJ1-5; D gene unclear. V lost 4 bases and J 3 bases, leaving 4 bases between the germline ends. Per germline, CDR1 MDHEN and CDR2 SYDVKM. This CDR3 contains 12 residues. CDR3 region: CASSWTNQPQHF. The CDR3 DNA reads TGTGCCAGCAGTTGGACCAATCAGCCCCAGCATTTT.

Comment on this clone: The same CDR3 is also encoded by other DNA sequences in this sample. DNA for the CDR3: TGCGCCAGCAGCTTAGGGCAGCAAGAGACCCAGTACTTC. As protein: CASSLGQQETQYF. The rearrangement links TRBV5-1 to TRBJ2-5; D is undetermined. V shed 2 bases and J shed 2 bases, with 7 bases lying between them. From germline, CDR1 is SGHRS and CDR2 YFSETQ. This CDR3 contains 13 residues. The full variable domain, rest sourced from reference TRBV5-1 and TRBJ2-5, is KAGVTQTPRYLIKTRGQQVTLSCSPISGHRSVSWYQQTPGQGLQFLFEYFSETQRNKGNFPGRFSGRQFSNSRSEMNVSTLELGDSALYLCASSLGQQETQYFGPGTRLLVL.

This chain links TRBV7-2 with TRBJ1-5, with 9 bases identical to TRBD1. The V and J ends lost 8 bases and 5 bases, in that order; junction bases with no gene match: 7. This CDR3 comprises 14 residues. Germline assignment: CDR1 SGHTA and CDR2 FQGNSA. CDR3 loop: CASANRGPDQPQHF. CDR3 nucleotides: TGTGCCAGCGCAAACAGGGGGCCAGATCAGCCCCAGCATTTT.

The chain carries TRBV5-8 and TRBJ1-1; a possible D gene is TRBD1 (5 bases). The V and J ends lost 5 bases and 11 bases respectively, with 13 bases between them. CDR3 length: 11 residues. The V gene's germline CDR1 is SGHTS and CDR2 YDEGEE. The CDR3 region has the DNA TGTGCCAGCAGGCTGACAGCGAGGGCTTTCTTT. Translated: CASRLTARAFF.

A word on this clone: Other DNA sequences from this sample encode an identical CDR3 as well. The chain joins TRBV6-5 to TRBJ2-1; D gene uncertain. Germline-derived CDR1 and CDR2 are MNHEY and SVGAGI. V was clipped by 1 base and J by 7 bases, with 5 bases between them. The CDR3 runs 12 residues. Written as DNA, the CDR3 is TGTGCCAGCAGTTACTTCGGGAATGAGCAGTTCTTC. Amino acid sequence: CASSYFGNEQFF.

This chain links TRBV7-2 with TRBJ2-1; a weak D match, TRBD2 (6 bases). Trimming pared 5 bases from V and 4 bases from J, leaving 15 bases between. This CDR3 region has 15 residues. Germline CDR1 reads SGHTA; CDR2 reads FQGNSA. The CDR3 loop reads CASSPPGLRYNEQFF. DNA for the CDR3: TGTGCCAGCAGCCCGCCGGGACTTCGTTACAATGAGCAGTTCTTC. The variable domain in full, completed from reference TRBV7-2 and TRBJ2-1, reads GAGVSQSPSNKVTEKGKDVELRCDPISGHTALYWYRQSLGQGLEFLIYFQGNSAPDKSGLPSDRFSAERTGGSVSTLTIQRTQQEDSAVYLCASSPPGLRYNEQFFGPGTRLTVL.

A word on this clone: Other DNA sequences within the sample encode an identical CDR3. The chain joins TRBV5-1 to TRBJ2-5; 7 bases fit TRBD1. CDR1 is SGHRS, CDR2 YFSETQ, per germline. The junction had 1 base not matched to a gene; V was cut back by 0 bases and J by 5 bases. There are 13 residues in the CDR3. The CDR3 DNA is TGCGCCAGCAGCTTGGGACAGGGCGAGACCCAGTACTTC. It yields the protein CASSLGQGETQYF.

J is TRBJ1-4 and V is TRBV5-6, with a weak D call TRBD1 (6 bases). In germline, CDR1 is SGHDT, CDR2 YYEEEE. The CDR3 extends over 14 amino acids. Trimming stripped 4 bases from V and 2 bases from J, with 9 bases between. CDR3 in amino acids: CASSDTGTNEKLFF. The CDR3 DNA reads TGTGCCAGCAGCGACACAGGGACTAATGAAAAACTGTTTTTT.

The V gene is TRBV7-8, the J gene TRBJ1-1, with unresolved D. This CDR3 has 15 residues. Germline V CDR1 and CDR2: SGHVS, FQNEAQ. Trimming took 4 bases from V and 1 from J, leaving 13 bases between them. The CDR3 nucleotides are TGTGCCAGCAGCTCCATCTCAGTTGAGAACACTGAAGCTTTCTTT. The encoded protein is CASSSISVENTEAFF.

The gene calls are TRBV2 and TRBJ2-7; D is tentatively TRBD1 or TRBD2 (5 bases each). The germline V gene has CDR1 SNHLY and CDR2 FYNNEI. Trimming left V 6 bases short and J 6 bases short, with 15 bases between. The CDR3 is 13 amino acids. CDR3 DNA sequence: TGTGCCAGCAGCTCCGGGACCCCTGTCGAGCAGTACTTC. This translates into CASSSGTPVEQYF.

This clone was observed a single time. V is TRBV7-2 and J is TRBJ2-3, with 8 bases lining up with TRBD2. CDR3 length: 19 residues. Germline-derived CDR1 and CDR2 are SGHTA and FQGNSA. Unmatched junction bases numbered 18, after V lost 1 base and J lost 6 bases. The CDR3 region has the DNA TGTGCCAGCAGCTTAGAAGCTCCGGGACTAGGGAGCCCCTTGGATACGCAGTATTTT. Amino acids: CASSLEAPGLGSPLDTQYF. The whole variable domain, filled in from reference TRBV7-2 and TRBJ2-3, reads GAGVSQSPSNKVTEKGKDVELRCDPISGHTALYWYRQSLGQGLEFLIYFQGNSAPDKSGLPSDRFSAERTGGSVSTLTIQRTQQEDSAVYLCASSLEAPGLGSPLDTQYFGPGTRLTVL.

The J gene is TRBJ1-2, the V gene TRBV7-2; D is ambiguous. V shed 2 bases and J shed 4 bases, with 8 bases lying between them. The length of the CDR3 is 13 residues. CDR1 is SGHTA and CDR2 is FQGNSA in the germline V gene. The CDR3 DNA follows: TGTGCCAGCAGCTTATCTATCCTCTATGGCTACACCTTC. Amino acids: CASSLSILYGYTF.